One and the same sample provided the 17 T cell receptor beta chains below, sequenced in a study of cytomegalovirus exposure and HLA in healthy donors. Sequencing used immunoSEQ multiplex PCR; TCRdb keeps in-frame clones, though not all of them. Of some 150,000 clones in the sample, around 90% were seen once. Sequences were obtained from PBMCs. These receptors were obtained from a man aged 18-30 years in good health and CMV-seropositive.

The genes are TRBV6-1 and TRBJ1-2; a weak D match, TRBD1 (5 bases). V gave up 5 bases and J gave up 7 bases, with 17 bases separating them. The CDR3 loop spans 14 amino acids. Per the germline V gene, CDR1 is MNHNS and CDR2 is SASEGT. The CDR3 protein is CASSRTRALGGYTF. CDR3 nucleotides: TGTGCCAGCAGTCGAACCAGGGCCCTAGGTGGCTACACCTTC.

J is TRBJ1-2 and V is TRBV6-6; D is undetermined. The germline gives CDR1 MNHNY, CDR2 SVGAGI (reference sequence). Trimming left V 4 bases short and J 3 bases short, with 18 bases between. This CDR3 has 16 amino acids. CDR3 coding DNA: TGTGCCAGCAGTTCCTATCTTTCTGACGGGGACTATGGCTACACCTTC. Translated: CASSSYLSDGDYGYTF.

This chain joins TRBV18 and TRBJ1-1, with D hard to call. Germline CDR1 is KGHSH and CDR2 is LQKENI. The CDR3 spans 14 residues. Trimming removed 0 bases from V and 4 bases from J, with 9 bases in between. The CDR3 region has the DNA TGTGCCAGCTCACCACCGTCAGCGAGCACTGAAGCTTTCTTT. Translated, it gives CASSPPSASTEAFF.

The J gene is TRBJ1-1, the V gene TRBV18, with TRBD1 as a possible D gene (6 bases). The CDR3 is 15 residues long. With 2 bases removed from V and 1 base from J, the gap between germline ends came to 11 bases. Per the germline V gene, CDR1 is KGHSH and CDR2 is LQKENI. Here the CDR3 reads CASSPNFRGNTEAFF. CDR3 in DNA: TGTGCCAGCTCACCAAATTTCAGGGGGAACACTGAAGCTTTCTTT.

This clone has a handful of counts. The rearrangement links TRBV7-2 to TRBJ1-6; no firm D call. V was cut by 3 bases and J by 7 bases, with 13 bases left in between. The length of the CDR3 is 15 residues. The germline CDR1 and CDR2 sequences are SGHTA and FQGNSA. The CDR3 sequence is CASSLNFGANSPLHF. In DNA form, the CDR3 reads TGTGCCAGCAGCTTGAATTTCGGAGCGAATTCACCCCTCCACTTT.

The chain recombines TRBV7-9 with TRBJ1-6; TRBD1 matches at 10 bases. The CDR3 contains 15 residues. Germline CDR1 SEHNR, CDR2 FQNEAQ (reference sequence). The J segment lost 10 bases and the V segment lost 1 base, leaving 4 bases of the junction unmatched. This CDR3 reads CASSLGGTGESPLHF. CDR3 nucleotide sequence: TGTGCCAGCAGCTTAGGTGGGACAGGGGAATCACCCCTCCACTTT.

V gene TRBV27 combines with J gene TRBJ2-3; no definite D call. V was pared by 6 bases and J by 0 bases, with 13 bases between. CDR1 is MNHEY and CDR2 is SMNVEV in the germline V gene (reference sequence). CDR3 size: 15 residues. CDR3 in DNA: TGTGCCAGCAGAACTTCCTGGAGAAGCACAGATACGCAGTATTTT. Protein: CASRTSWRSTDTQYF.

The rearrangement links TRBV10-1 to TRBJ2-2, with a tentative D call TRBD2 (6 bases). The CDR3 totals 15 residues. Trimming took 5 bases from V and 1 from J, leaving 11 bases between them. CDR1 and CDR2 from the germline V gene are WNHNN and SYGVQD (reference sequence). CDR3 sequence: CASSSGTQNTGELFF. CDR3 DNA: TGCGCCAGCAGTTCAGGGACTCAGAACACCGGGGAGCTGTTTTTT.

Remarks on this clone: It is unclear where the CDR3 begins or ends on the DNA, so no DNA is shown, and the CDR3 is as TCRdb lists it. The rearrangement uses TRBV10-3 and TRBJ2-2; the D call of TRBD2 is as the table states it, not checked on the DNA. The CDR3 is 13 residues long, ends included. Germline CDR1 and CDR2: ENHRY and SYGVKD. Here the CDR3 reads CAISTSGAGELFF.

The genes are TRBV15 and TRBJ2-3, with 9 bases lining up with TRBD2. CDR1 and CDR2 from the germline V gene are LNHNV and YYDKDF (reference sequence). This CDR3 region has 16 residues. The trim removed 3 bases at V and 7 bases at J, leaving 11 bases unmatched. The CDR3 DNA reads TGTGCCACCAGCAGGGGGGGACTAGCTACGAAGAATACGCAGTATTTT. Its protein product is CATSRGGLATKNTQYF.

The chain recombines TRBV10-3 with TRBJ1-5, with 7 bases identical to TRBD1. This CDR3 is built from 15 residues. V was pared by 6 bases and J by 0 bases, with 5 bases of the junction left unmatched. Germline lookup yields CDR1 ENHRY and CDR2 SYGVKD. The CDR3 here is CAIRSTGNSNQPQHF. Here the CDR3 DNA reads TGTGCCATCAGGTCGACAGGGAATAGCAATCAGCCCCAGCATTTT.

CDR3 DNA: TGTGCCACCAGCAGAACAGGGGGGTCAGAAGAAAAACTGTTTTTT. Amino acids: CATSRTGGSEEKLFF. The chain couples TRBV15 to TRBJ1-4; 8 bases line up with TRBD1. CDR1 is LNHNV, CDR2 YYDKDF, per germline (reference sequence). CDR3 length: 15 amino acids. The ends lost 2 bases at V and 8 bases at J; junction bases unmatched: 7. The whole variable domain, remainder taken from reference TRBV15 and TRBJ1-4, is DAMVIQNPRYQVTQFGKPVTLSCSQTLNHNVMYWYQQKSSQAPKLLFHYYDKDFNNEADTPDNFQSRRPNTSFCFLDIRSPGLGDTAMYLCATSRTGGSEEKLFFGSGTQLSVL.

The chain has TRBV30 and TRBJ2-5; TRBD2 might be the D (5 bases). The CDR3 totals 12 residues. V lost 4 bases, J lost 5 bases, and 11 bases lay in between. Germline V gene sequence: CDR1 GTSNPN, CDR2 SVGIG (reference sequence). CDR3 nucleotide sequence: TGTGCCTGGACGACGGGGTCGGAGACCCAGTACTTC. It is translated as CAWTTGSETQYF.

V and J are TRBV30 and TRBJ2-7; no definite D call. This CDR3 contains 10 residues. Germline CDR1 is GTSNPN and CDR2 is SVGIG (reference sequence). V lost 5 bases and J lost 4, with 6 bases in between. CDR3 in DNA: TGTGCCTGGGGGCCTTACGAGCAGTACTTC. Residues: CAWGPYEQYF.

The chain is built from TRBV30 and TRBJ1-4, with D uncertain. The CDR3 spans 14 residues. Trimming took 4 bases from V and 4 from J, leaving 13 bases between them. Germline CDR1 is GTSNPN and CDR2 is SVGIG (reference sequence). The CDR3 loop reads CAWIPPGGNEKLFF. The DNA of the CDR3 is TGTGCCTGGATCCCTCCGGGAGGTAATGAAAAACTGTTTTTT.

V usage is TRBV19 and J usage is TRBJ1-5; maybe TRBD1 (6 bases). The CDR3 loop spans 16 amino acids. Trimming stripped 5 bases from V and 4 bases from J, with 18 bases between. Germline CDR1 is LNHDA and CDR2 is SQIVND (reference sequence). The CDR3 sequence: CASSGQMWTANQPQHF. CDR3 in DNA: TGTGCCAGTAGTGGCCAAATGTGGACAGCTAATCAGCCCCAGCATTTT.

The rearrangement joins TRBV13 to TRBJ2-6; TRBD1 matches 7 bases. Germline V lookup: CDR1 PRHDT, CDR2 FYEKMQ (reference sequence). This CDR3 has 19 amino acids. Losses at the gene ends were 4 bases for V and 0 bases for J; bases not matched to a gene: 12. CDR3 amino acids: CASSSTQLQGVSGANVLTF. CDR3 DNA: TGTGCCAGCAGCTCAACCCAACTCCAGGGGGTCTCTGGGGCCAACGTCCTGACTTTC.